Below, one TCR beta chain is given with its context. Data came from immunoSEQ multiplex PCR; TCRdb stores just in-frame clones and leaves some out. The repertoire consists of roughly 64,000 clones, with around 87% occurring once and the leading ten covering 3.8%. Recipients received nonmyeloablative bone marrow transplants from related graft donors, with transient mixed chimerism. The source of the sample is a study of Tregs in tolerant kidney transplant recipients. The starting material was CD4+ T cells from blood (PBMCs), obtained 6 months after the transplant. The clonotype was recovered from a human patient who received a combined kidney and bone marrow transplant. Part of the T cells may come from the graft donor.

The DNA of the CDR3 is TGTGCCAGCAGTTACGGCCGAAATACAGGGAGCTACGAGCAGTACTTC. It codes for CASSYGRNTGSYEQYF. The rearrangement uses TRBV6-6 and TRBJ2-7, with a possible D match to TRBD1 (6 bases). Trimming pared 2 bases from V and 3 bases from J, leaving 17 bases between. The CDR3 is 16 amino acids. The V gene's germline CDR1 is MNHNY and CDR2 SVGAGI (reference sequence).